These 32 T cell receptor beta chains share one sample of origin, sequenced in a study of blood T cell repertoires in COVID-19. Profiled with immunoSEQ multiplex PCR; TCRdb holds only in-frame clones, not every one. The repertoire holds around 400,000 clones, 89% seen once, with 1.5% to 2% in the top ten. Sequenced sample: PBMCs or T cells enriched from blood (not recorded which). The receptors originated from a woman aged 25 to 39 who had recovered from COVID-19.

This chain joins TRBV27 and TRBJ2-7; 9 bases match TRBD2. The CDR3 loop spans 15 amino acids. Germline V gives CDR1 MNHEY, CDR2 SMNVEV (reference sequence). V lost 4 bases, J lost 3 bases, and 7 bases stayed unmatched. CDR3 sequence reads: CASSWAAGGNYEQYF. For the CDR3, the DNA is TGTGCCAGCAGTTGGGCAGCGGGGGGAAACTACGAGCAGTACTTC.

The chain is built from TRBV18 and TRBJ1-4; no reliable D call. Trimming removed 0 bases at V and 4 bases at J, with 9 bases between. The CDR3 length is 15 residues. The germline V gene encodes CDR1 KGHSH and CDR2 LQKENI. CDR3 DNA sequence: TGTGCCAGCTCACCACCGGGCAGCATTAATGAAAAACTGTTTTTT. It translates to CASSPPGSINEKLFF.

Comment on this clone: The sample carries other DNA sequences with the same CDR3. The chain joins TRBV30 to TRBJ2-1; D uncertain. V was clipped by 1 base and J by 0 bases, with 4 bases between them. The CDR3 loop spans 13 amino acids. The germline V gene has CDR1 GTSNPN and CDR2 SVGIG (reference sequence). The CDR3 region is CAWSASSYNEQFF. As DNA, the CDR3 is TGTGCCTGGAGTGCTAGCTCCTACAATGAGCAGTTCTTC.

DNA for the CDR3: TGTGCCAGCAGCCAAGTAGGGGGCTCCTACAATGAGCAGTTCTTC. This gives the protein CASSQVGGSYNEQFF. The chain couples TRBV3-1 (or the pseudogene TRBV3-2) to TRBJ2-1; tentative D call: TRBD1 (6 bases). The V gene's germline CDR1 is LGHDT and CDR2 YNNKEL (reference sequence). The CDR3 spans 15 residues. V was shortened by 1 base and J by 0 bases, with 7 bases between the two germline ends.

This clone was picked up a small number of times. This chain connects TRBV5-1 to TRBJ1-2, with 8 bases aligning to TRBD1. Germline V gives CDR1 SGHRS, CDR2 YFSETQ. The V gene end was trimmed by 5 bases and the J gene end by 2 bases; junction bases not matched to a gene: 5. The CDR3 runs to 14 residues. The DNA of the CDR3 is TGCGCCAGCAGAGAGACAGGGGCCAACTATGGCTACACCTTC. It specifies CASRETGANYGYTF.

For the CDR3, the DNA is TGTGCCAGCAGCCAAGCTAACCTTCAGGACTATGGCTACACCTTC. Translation gives CASSQANLQDYGYTF. The chain combines TRBV16 with TRBJ1-2; D is unclear. Trimming left V 2 bases short and J 3 bases short, with 13 bases between. The germline V gene has CDR1 KGHSY and CDR2 FQNENV. The CDR3 is 15 residues long.

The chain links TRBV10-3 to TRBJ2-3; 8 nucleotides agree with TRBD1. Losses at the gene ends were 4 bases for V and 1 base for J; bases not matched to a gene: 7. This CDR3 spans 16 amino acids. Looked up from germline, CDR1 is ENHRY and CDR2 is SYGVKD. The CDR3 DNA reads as TGTGCCATCAGTGGATCCGACAGGGGCGGCACAGATACGCAGTATTTT. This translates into CAISGSDRGGTDTQYF.

CDR3 sequence: CASGLWASGSGELFF. The CDR3 DNA sequence: TGTGCTAGTGGTTTGTGGGCTAGCGGGAGTGGGGAGCTGTTTTTT. The chain has TRBV12-5 and TRBJ2-2; 10 bases line up with TRBD2. Germline values: CDR1 LGHNT, CDR2 FRNRAP. The J segment lost 8 bases and the V segment lost 2 bases, leaving 5 bases of the junction unmatched. This CDR3 is 15 amino acids long.

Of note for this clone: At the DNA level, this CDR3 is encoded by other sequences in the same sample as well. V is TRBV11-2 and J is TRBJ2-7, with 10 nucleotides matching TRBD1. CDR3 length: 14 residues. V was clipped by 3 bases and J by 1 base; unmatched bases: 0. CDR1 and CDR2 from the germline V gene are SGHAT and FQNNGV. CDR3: CASSLDRGSYEQYF. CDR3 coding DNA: TGTGCCAGCAGCTTGGACAGGGGGTCCTACGAGCAGTACTTC.

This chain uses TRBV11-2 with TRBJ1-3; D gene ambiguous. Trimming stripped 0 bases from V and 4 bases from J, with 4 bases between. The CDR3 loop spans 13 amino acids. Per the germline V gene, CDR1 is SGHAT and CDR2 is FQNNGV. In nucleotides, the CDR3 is TGTGCCAGCAGCTTAGACCGGGGAAACACCATATATTTT. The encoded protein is CASSLDRGNTIYF.

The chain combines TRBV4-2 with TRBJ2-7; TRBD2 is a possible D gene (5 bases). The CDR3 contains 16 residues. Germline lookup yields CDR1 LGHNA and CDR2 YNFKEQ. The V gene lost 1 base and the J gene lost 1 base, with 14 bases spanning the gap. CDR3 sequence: CASSQAEGVISYEQYF. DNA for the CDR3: TGTGCCAGCAGCCAAGCTGAGGGCGTGATATCCTACGAGCAGTACTTC.

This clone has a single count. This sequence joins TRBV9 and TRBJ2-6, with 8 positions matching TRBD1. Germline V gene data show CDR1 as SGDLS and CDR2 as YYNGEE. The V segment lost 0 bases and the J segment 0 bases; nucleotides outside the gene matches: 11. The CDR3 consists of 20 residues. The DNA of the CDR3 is TGTGCCAGCAGCGTAGCTTCGGGACAGGCCGCAGACTCTGGGGCCAACGTCCTGACTTTC. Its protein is CASSVASGQAADSGANVLTF.

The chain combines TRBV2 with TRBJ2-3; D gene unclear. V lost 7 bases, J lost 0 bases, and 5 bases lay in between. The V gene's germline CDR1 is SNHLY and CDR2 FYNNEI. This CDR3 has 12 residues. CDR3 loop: CASTYSTDTQYF. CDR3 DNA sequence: TGTGCCAGCACCTACAGCACAGATACGCAGTATTTT.

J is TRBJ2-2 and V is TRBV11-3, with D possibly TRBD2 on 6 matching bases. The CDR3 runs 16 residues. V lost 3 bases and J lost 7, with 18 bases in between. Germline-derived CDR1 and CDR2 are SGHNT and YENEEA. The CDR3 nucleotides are TGTGCCAGCAGCTTCAGTTGGGGACCAGCGGGCGGGGAGCTGTTTTTT. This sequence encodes CASSFSWGPAGGELFF.

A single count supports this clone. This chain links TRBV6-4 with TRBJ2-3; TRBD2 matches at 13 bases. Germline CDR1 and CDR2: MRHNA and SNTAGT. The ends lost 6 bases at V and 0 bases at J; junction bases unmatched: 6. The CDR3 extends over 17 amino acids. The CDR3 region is CASSEGLAGDSTDTQYF. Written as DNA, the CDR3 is TGTGCCAGCAGCGAAGGACTAGCGGGGGATAGCACAGATACGCAGTATTTT.

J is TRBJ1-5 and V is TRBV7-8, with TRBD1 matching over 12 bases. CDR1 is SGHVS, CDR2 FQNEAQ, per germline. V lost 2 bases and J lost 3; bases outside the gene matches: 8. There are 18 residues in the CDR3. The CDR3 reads CASSLWGQGARLNQPQHF. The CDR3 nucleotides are TGTGCCAGCAGCTTATGGGGACAGGGGGCCCGACTCAATCAGCCCCAGCATTTT.

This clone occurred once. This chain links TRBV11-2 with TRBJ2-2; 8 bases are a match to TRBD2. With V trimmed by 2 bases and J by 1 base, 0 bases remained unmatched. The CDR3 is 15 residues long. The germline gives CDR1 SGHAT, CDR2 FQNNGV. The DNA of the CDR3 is TGTGCCAGCAGCTTACGGGGGGGGAACACCGGGGAGCTGTTTTTT. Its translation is CASSLRGGNTGELFF.

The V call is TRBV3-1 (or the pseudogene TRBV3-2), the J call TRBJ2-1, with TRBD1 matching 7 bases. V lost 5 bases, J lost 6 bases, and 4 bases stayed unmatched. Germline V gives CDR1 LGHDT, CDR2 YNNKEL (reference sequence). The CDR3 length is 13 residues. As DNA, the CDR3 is TGTGCCAGCAGCACACGACAGGGCAATGAGCAGTTCTTC. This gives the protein CASSTRQGNEQFF.

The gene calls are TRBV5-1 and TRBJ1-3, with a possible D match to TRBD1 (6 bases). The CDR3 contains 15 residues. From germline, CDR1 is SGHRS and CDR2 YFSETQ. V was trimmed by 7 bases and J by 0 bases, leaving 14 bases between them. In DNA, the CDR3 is TGCGCCAGCTCTACGGGAGGGGGCTCTGGAAACACCATATATTTT. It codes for CASSTGGGSGNTIYF. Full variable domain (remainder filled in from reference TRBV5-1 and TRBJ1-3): KAGVTQTPRYLIKTRGQQVTLSCSPISGHRSVSWYQQTPGQGLQFLFEYFSETQRNKGNFPGRFSGRQFSNSRSEMNVSTLELGDSALYLCASSTGGGSGNTIYFGEGSWLTVV.

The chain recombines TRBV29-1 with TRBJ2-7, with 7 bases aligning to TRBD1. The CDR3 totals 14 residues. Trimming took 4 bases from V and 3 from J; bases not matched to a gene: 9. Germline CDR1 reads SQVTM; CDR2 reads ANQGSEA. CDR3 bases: TGCAGCGTTGTCGAAAAGACAGGGAACTACGAGCAGTACTTC. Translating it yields CSVVEKTGNYEQYF.

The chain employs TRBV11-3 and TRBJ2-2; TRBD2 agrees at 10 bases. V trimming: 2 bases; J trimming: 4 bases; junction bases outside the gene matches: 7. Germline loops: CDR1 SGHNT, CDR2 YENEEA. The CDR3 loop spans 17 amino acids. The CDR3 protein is CASSLSSGSSGTGELFF. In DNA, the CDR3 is TGTGCCAGCAGCTTATCTAGCGGGAGTAGCGGCACCGGGGAGCTGTTTTTT.

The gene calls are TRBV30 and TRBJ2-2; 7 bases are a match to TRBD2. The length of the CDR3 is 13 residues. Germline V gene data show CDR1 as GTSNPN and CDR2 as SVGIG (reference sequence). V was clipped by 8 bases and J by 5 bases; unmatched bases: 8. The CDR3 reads CAVGREHTGELFF. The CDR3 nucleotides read TGTGCCGTGGGGCGGGAGCATACCGGGGAGCTGTTTTTT. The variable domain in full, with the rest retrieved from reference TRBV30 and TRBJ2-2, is SQTIHQWPATLVQPVGSPLSLECTVEGTSNPNLYWYRQAAGRGLQLLFYSVGIGQISSEVPQNLSASRPQDRQFILSSKKLLLSDSGFYLCAVGREHTGELFFGEGSRLTVL.

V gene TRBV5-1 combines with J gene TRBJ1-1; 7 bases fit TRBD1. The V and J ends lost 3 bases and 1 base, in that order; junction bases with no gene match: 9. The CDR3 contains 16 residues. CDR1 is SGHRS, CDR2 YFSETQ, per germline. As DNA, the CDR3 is TGCGCCAGCAGCTCCCGCACGACAGGGCAGAACACTGAAGCTTTCTTT. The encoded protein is CASSSRTTGQNTEAFF.

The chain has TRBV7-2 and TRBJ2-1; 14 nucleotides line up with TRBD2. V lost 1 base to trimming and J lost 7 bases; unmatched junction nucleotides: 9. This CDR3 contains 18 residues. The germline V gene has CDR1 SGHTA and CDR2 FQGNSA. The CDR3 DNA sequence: TGTGCCAGCAGCTTAGGCCGAGGGACTAGCGGGAGAGGTAATGAGCAGTTCTTC. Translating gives CASSLGRGTSGRGNEQFF.

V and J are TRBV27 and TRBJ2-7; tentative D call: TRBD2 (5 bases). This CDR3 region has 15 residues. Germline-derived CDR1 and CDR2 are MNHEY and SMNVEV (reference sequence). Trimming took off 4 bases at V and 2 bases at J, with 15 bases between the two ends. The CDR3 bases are TGTGCCAGCAGTTCCTATCCGGGATCCCCCTACGAGCAGTACTTC. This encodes CASSSYPGSPYEQYF.

The CDR3 DNA is TGTGCCAGCAGTCGATTAGGGGTCTATCAGCCCCAGCATTTT. Encoded protein: CASSRLGVYQPQHF. The chain joins TRBV28 to TRBJ1-5; the D gene is possibly TRBD1 (5 bases). The germline V gene encodes CDR1 MDHEN and CDR2 SYDVKM. The V gene lost 5 bases and the J gene lost 5 bases, with 13 bases spanning the gap. The CDR3 is 14 residues long.

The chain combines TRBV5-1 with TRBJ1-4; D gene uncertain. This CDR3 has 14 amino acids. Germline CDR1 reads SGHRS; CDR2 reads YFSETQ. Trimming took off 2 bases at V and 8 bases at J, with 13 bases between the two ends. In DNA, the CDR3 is TGCGCCAGCAGCTTATCGGGAACATCCGAAAAACTGTTTTTT. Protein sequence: CASSLSGTSEKLFF.

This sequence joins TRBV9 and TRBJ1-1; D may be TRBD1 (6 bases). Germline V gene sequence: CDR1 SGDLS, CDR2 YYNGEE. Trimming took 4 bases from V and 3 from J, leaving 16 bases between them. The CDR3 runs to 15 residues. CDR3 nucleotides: TGTGCCAGCAGCTCAGGAGGGGGGGTGGACACTGAAGCTTTCTTT. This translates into CASSSGGGVDTEAFF.

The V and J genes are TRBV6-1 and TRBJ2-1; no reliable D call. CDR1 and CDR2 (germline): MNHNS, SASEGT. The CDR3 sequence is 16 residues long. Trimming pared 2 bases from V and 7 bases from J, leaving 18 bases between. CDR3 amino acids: CASSELLWQAENEQFF. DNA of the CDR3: TGTGCCAGCAGTGAACTTTTGTGGCAGGCTGAGAATGAGCAGTTCTTC.

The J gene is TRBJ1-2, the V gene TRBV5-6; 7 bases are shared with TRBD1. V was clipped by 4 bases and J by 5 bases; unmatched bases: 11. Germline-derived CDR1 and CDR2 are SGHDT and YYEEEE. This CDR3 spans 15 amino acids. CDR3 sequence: CASSPGQTTAYGYTF. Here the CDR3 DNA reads TGTGCCAGCAGCCCGGGACAGACAACTGCTTATGGCTACACCTTC.

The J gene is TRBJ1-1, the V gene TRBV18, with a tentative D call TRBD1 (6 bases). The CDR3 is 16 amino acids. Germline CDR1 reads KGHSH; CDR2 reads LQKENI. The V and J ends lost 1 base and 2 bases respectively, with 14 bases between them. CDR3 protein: CASSPRQAKPNTEAFF. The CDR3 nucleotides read TGTGCCAGCTCACCACGACAGGCGAAGCCAAACACTGAAGCTTTCTTT.

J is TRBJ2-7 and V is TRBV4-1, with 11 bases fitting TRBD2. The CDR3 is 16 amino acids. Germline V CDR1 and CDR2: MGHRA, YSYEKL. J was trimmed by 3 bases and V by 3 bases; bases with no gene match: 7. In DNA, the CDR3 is TGCGCCAGCAGCCACCCCCCCGGGACTAGCGGCTACGAGCAGTACTTC. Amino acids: CASSHPPGTSGYEQYF.